These 32 T cell receptor beta chains originate from one sample sequenced in a study of blood T cell repertoires in COVID-19. Here immunoSEQ multiplex PCR was the method, and the copy in TCRdb shows in-frame clones only, minus some. There are a few hundred thousand clones in the sample; 75% to 90% occur only once, and roughly 6.1% lies in the top ten. The sample comprised peripheral blood. The origin of the receptors is a woman aged 45-65 years with COVID-19, enrolled during active disease.

The chain is built from TRBV5-1 and TRBJ1-4, with TRBD1 as a possible D gene (6 bases). V lost 6 bases to trimming and J lost 5 bases, with 17 bases between them. The CDR3 extends over 15 amino acids. Germline V lookup: CDR1 SGHRS, CDR2 YFSETQ. CDR3 amino acids: CASTPLGGVNEKLFF. CDR3 bases: TGCGCCAGCACCCCCTTAGGGGGGGTCAATGAAAAACTGTTTTTT.

The gene calls are TRBV6-1 and TRBJ1-5; D is undetermined. Trimming left V 2 bases short and J 4 bases short, with 6 bases between. The CDR3 is made up of 13 amino acids. The V gene's germline CDR1 is MNHNS and CDR2 SASEGT. CDR3 region: CASSELNNQPQHF. The CDR3 DNA follows: TGTGCCAGCAGTGAACTAAATAATCAGCCCCAGCATTTT.

In its sample, this clone was seen once. CDR3: CASSGSGSSYNEQFF. The CDR3 DNA is TGCGCCAGCAGCGGTAGCGGGAGCTCCTACAATGAGCAGTTCTTC. The chain uses TRBV5-1 and TRBJ2-1; 9 positions match TRBD2. Germline CDR1 and CDR2: SGHRS and YFSETQ. The CDR3 is made up of 15 amino acids. V shed 4 bases, J shed 0 bases, and the junction held 2 bases outside the gene matches.

Here the CDR3 DNA reads TGTGCCAGCAGCCCCGGACAGATTGAGAGTGAAAAACTGTTTTTT. Translation: CASSPGQIESEKLFF. The V and J genes are TRBV5-5 and TRBJ1-4; weak D call: TRBD1 (6 bases). Germline assignment: CDR1 SGHKS and CDR2 YYEKEE (reference sequence). The V gene lost 4 bases and the J gene lost 7 bases, with 17 bases spanning the gap. This CDR3 comprises 15 residues.

The J gene is TRBJ2-5, the V gene TRBV7-2; 15 bases are a match to TRBD2. This CDR3 region has 16 residues. With V trimmed by 5 bases and J by 5 bases, 6 bases remained unmatched. The V gene's germline CDR1 is SGHTA and CDR2 FQGNSA. The CDR3 DNA reads TGTGCCAGCAGCCAGGGACTAGCGGGAGGTGAGGAGACCCAGTACTTC. It specifies CASSQGLAGGEETQYF.

The CDR3, as DNA: TGTGCCAGTAGTATAGTCTGGGCCAACAGGGAGACCCAGTACTTC. Amino acids: CASSIVWANRETQYF. The chain uses TRBV19 and TRBJ2-5, with TRBD1 as a possible D gene (5 bases). Trimming pared 1 base from V and 5 bases from J, leaving 14 bases between. The CDR3 extends over 15 amino acids. Germline V gene sequence: CDR1 LNHDA, CDR2 SQIVND (reference sequence).

This sequence joins TRBV14 and TRBJ2-1; 10 bases are a match to TRBD2. Germline values: CDR1 SGHDN, CDR2 FVKESK. The CDR3 extends over 14 amino acids. The J segment lost 7 bases and the V segment lost 4 bases, leaving 4 bases of the junction unmatched. CDR3 protein: CASSRGLADNEQFF. Written as DNA, the CDR3 is TGTGCCAGCAGCCGAGGACTAGCGGATAATGAGCAGTTCTTC.

The genes are TRBV27 and TRBJ2-6; 7 bases map to TRBD1. Germline values: CDR1 MNHEY, CDR2 SMNVEV (reference sequence). The CDR3 loop spans 17 amino acids. With 4 bases clipped from V and 2 bases from J, the junction kept 8 bases outside the gene matches. CDR3 nucleotide sequence: TGTGCCAGCAGTTCTCCCCCCGGACAGGCTGGGGCCAACGTCCTGACTTTC. Protein sequence: CASSSPPGQAGANVLTF.

This clone is a singleton in its sample. The chain couples TRBV29-1 to TRBJ2-2; TRBD1 is a possible D gene (6 bases). The CDR3 runs to 14 residues. From germline, CDR1 is SQVTM and CDR2 ANQGSEA. Deletions cut 4 bases from V and 0 bases from J, with 9 bases between. The CDR3 loop reads CSVGTGSNTGELFF. The CDR3 DNA follows: TGCAGCGTTGGCACAGGGTCGAACACCGGGGAGCTGTTTTTT.

The chain carries TRBV30 and TRBJ1-4, with 7 bases aligning to TRBD1. The CDR3 has 14 residues. The trim removed 3 bases at V and 5 bases at J, leaving 6 bases unmatched. CDR1 is GTSNPN and CDR2 is SVGIG in the germline V gene (reference sequence). The CDR3 nucleotides read TGTGCCTGGAGAGGACAGGCGATAAATGAAAAACTGTTTTTT. Its protein is CAWRGQAINEKLFF. Drawing the rest from reference TRBV30 and TRBJ1-4, the complete variable domain is SQTIHQWPATLVQPVGSPLSLECTVEGTSNPNLYWYRQAAGRGLQLLFYSVGIGQISSEVPQNLSASRPQDRQFILSSKKLLLSDSGFYLCAWRGQAINEKLFFGSGTQLSVL.

The V call is TRBV7-2, the J call TRBJ1-5, with 8 bases aligning to TRBD1. Germline values: CDR1 SGHTA, CDR2 FQGNSA. The CDR3 totals 14 residues. Trimming took 5 bases from V and 2 from J; bases not matched to a gene: 2. The CDR3 nucleotides read TGTGCCAGCAGCCAGACAGGGGGCAATCAGCCCCAGCATTTT. It codes for CASSQTGGNQPQHF.

This clone was detected once. V usage is TRBV19 and J usage is TRBJ1-2, with TRBD1 identical over 7 bases. The V segment lost 0 bases and the J segment 8 bases; nucleotides outside the gene matches: 12. Looked up from germline, CDR1 is LNHDA and CDR2 is SQIVND (reference sequence). The CDR3 consists of 16 residues. CDR3 sequence reads: CASSIDPDRAVNGYTF. In DNA, the CDR3 is TGTGCCAGTAGTATAGATCCTGACAGGGCGGTGAACGGCTACACCTTC.

CDR3 coding DNA: TGTGCCAGCGGGGGACTGGTTACTGAAGCTTTCTTT. Protein product: CASGGLVTEAFF. V and J are TRBV12-3 or TRBV12-4 and TRBJ1-1; a possible D gene is TRBD1 (5 bases). CDR3 length equals 12 residues. V lost 8 bases and J 5 bases, leaving 12 bases between the germline ends.

The genes are TRBV7-9 and TRBJ2-1; 9 bases agree with TRBD2. The ends lost 1 base at V and 7 bases at J; junction bases unmatched: 11. Germline assignment: CDR1 SEHNR and CDR2 FQNEAQ (reference sequence). This CDR3 is 17 amino acids long. The DNA of the CDR3 is TGTGCCAGCAGCTTAGAATGGGTTAGCGGGAGAGGGAATGAGCAGTTCTTC. Amino acids: CASSLEWVSGRGNEQFF.

The chain combines TRBV9 with TRBJ2-3, with D tentatively TRBD1 (6 bases). CDR1 is SGDLS, CDR2 YYNGEE, per germline. The length of the CDR3 is 16 residues. The ends were cut back, 3 bases at V and 5 bases at J, with 19 bases in the middle. The CDR3 here is CASSGMSRGGGDTQYF. CDR3 DNA sequence: TGTGCCAGCAGCGGGATGTCTCGAGGGGGTGGAGATACGCAGTATTTT.

The genes are TRBV5-4 and TRBJ2-7, with 14 bases fitting TRBD2. Germline CDR1 reads SGHNT; CDR2 reads YYREEE (reference sequence). The CDR3 loop spans 15 amino acids. V shed 3 bases, J shed 6 bases, and the junction held 5 bases outside the gene matches. The DNA of the CDR3 is TGTGCCAGCAGCTCGGAGGGACTAGCGGGAGTCGAGCAGTACTTC. It codes for CASSSEGLAGVEQYF.

The CDR3 region has the DNA TGTGCCAGCTCACCACCGCCCGCAGTTGGTAATGAAAAACTGTTTTTT. Protein product: CASSPPPAVGNEKLFF. J is TRBJ1-4 and V is TRBV18; the D is unclear. This CDR3 region has 16 residues. V lost 0 bases and J lost 4, with 12 bases in between. Germline V gene sequence: CDR1 KGHSH, CDR2 LQKENI.

The V call is TRBV7-2, the J call TRBJ2-1; 8 nucleotides line up with TRBD2. This CDR3 is built from 12 residues. Germline assignment: CDR1 SGHTA and CDR2 FQGNSA. Trimming cost V 5 bases and J 7 bases; bases outside gene matches: 1. CDR3 region: CASSSGRNEQFF. The CDR3 DNA reads TGTGCCAGCAGCAGCGGGAGAAATGAGCAGTTCTTC.

The chain couples TRBV6-5 to TRBJ1-1; weak D call: TRBD1 (5 bases). CDR1 MNHEY and CDR2 SVGAGI come from the germline V gene. There are 13 residues in the CDR3. Trimming pared 2 bases from V and 6 bases from J, leaving 10 bases between. The CDR3 DNA sequence: TGTGCCAGCAGTTACCTAGACAGCCCTGAAGCTTTCTTT. Translated, it gives CASSYLDSPEAFF.

The CDR3 bases are TGCGCCAGCAGCTTGGGGTCCAGCGGGAGGGGGAATGAGCAGTTCTTC. Amino acids: CASSLGSSGRGNEQFF. The chain is built from TRBV5-1 and TRBJ2-1; 10 bases are a match to TRBD2. V dropped 0 bases and J dropped 7; count of bases not matched to a gene: 7. This CDR3 has 16 residues. From germline, CDR1 is SGHRS and CDR2 YFSETQ.

The gene calls are TRBV11-2 and TRBJ2-3; 8 positions agree with TRBD2. The CDR3 is 16 amino acids. V was pared by 2 bases and J by 7 bases, with 11 bases of the junction left unmatched. The germline V gene has CDR1 SGHAT and CDR2 FQNNGV. The CDR3: CASSLRNSREGYTQYF. The CDR3 nucleotides read TGTGCCAGCAGCTTAAGAAACTCCCGGGAGGGCTATACGCAGTATTTT.

The chain carries TRBV27 and TRBJ2-7; TRBD1 might be the D (6 bases). CDR1 MNHEY and CDR2 SMNVEV come from the germline V gene (reference sequence). The CDR3 has 14 residues. The germline V and J ends were trimmed by 3 bases and 0 bases, with 9 bases remaining between them. Here the CDR3 reads CASSFRGSSYEQYF. CDR3 coding DNA: TGTGCCAGCAGTTTTAGGGGGAGCTCCTACGAGCAGTACTTC.

This chain uses TRBV7-9 with TRBJ1-1, with no clear D. The CDR3 contains 14 residues. Germline assignment: CDR1 SEHNR and CDR2 FQNEAQ (reference sequence). V was pared by 2 bases and J by 1 base, with 8 bases between. The CDR3: CASSLSEGNTEAFF. The CDR3 region has the DNA TGTGCCAGCAGCTTAAGTGAGGGGAACACTGAAGCTTTCTTT.

The rearrangement uses TRBV7-9 and TRBJ1-1; TRBD1 aligns across 10 bases. Germline trimming cut 4 bases from V and 5 bases from J; bases unmatched to any gene: 4. The germline CDR1 and CDR2 sequences are SEHNR and FQNEAQ (reference sequence). The CDR3 length is 14 residues. The CDR3 coding sequence is TGTGCCAGCAGCTCAGGACAGGGGGAGACTGAAGCTTTCTTT. Translating gives CASSSGQGETEAFF.

The chain is built from TRBV5-1 and TRBJ2-5, with 7 bases aligning to TRBD2. Germline trimming cut 3 bases from V and 4 bases from J; bases unmatched to any gene: 6. This CDR3 is 14 amino acids long. Germline CDR1 is SGHRS and CDR2 is YFSETQ. The CDR3 sequence: CASSSEAGAETQYF. For the CDR3, the DNA is TGCGCCAGCAGCTCCGAGGCGGGAGCAGAGACCCAGTACTTC.

CDR3 in amino acids: CASSPGLAVNEQFF. As DNA, the CDR3 is TGTGCCAGCAGCCCGGGACTAGCGGTCAATGAGCAGTTCTTC. The rearrangement uses TRBV9 and TRBJ2-1; TRBD2 agrees at 11 bases. Germline trimming cut 4 bases from V and 6 bases from J; bases unmatched to any gene: 3. Germline CDR1 is SGDLS and CDR2 is YYNGEE. This CDR3 is 14 amino acids long.

This clone has a handful of counts. CDR3 bases: TGTGCCAGCAGCCAGGGACTAGCGGAGGCGGCGAACACCGGGGAGCTGTTTTTT. Amino acids: CASSQGLAEAANTGELFF. V is TRBV3-1 (or the pseudogene TRBV3-2) and J is TRBJ2-2; TRBD2 agrees at 11 bases. Germline CDR1 LGHDT, CDR2 YNNKEL (reference sequence). The CDR3 covers 18 residues. V dropped 3 bases and J dropped 0; count of bases not matched to a gene: 6.

The rearrangement links TRBV7-9 to TRBJ1-1; D is possibly TRBD1 (5 bases). Trimming stripped 4 bases from V and 5 bases from J, with 20 bases between. Germline lookup yields CDR1 SEHNR and CDR2 FQNEAQ (reference sequence). The CDR3 length is 16 residues. This CDR3 reads CASSSKAGRGSTEAFF. The CDR3 DNA reads TGTGCCAGCAGCTCCAAGGCGGGGAGGGGTAGTACTGAAGCTTTCTTT.

This chain connects TRBV2 to TRBJ2-5; 7 nucleotides agree with TRBD1. The V gene end was trimmed by 6 bases and the J gene end by 5 bases; junction bases not matched to a gene: 9. The CDR3 has 14 amino acids. The germline V gene has CDR1 SNHLY and CDR2 FYNNEI. The CDR3 spells CASREQGSGETQYF. The CDR3 DNA is TGTGCCAGCAGGGAACAGGGGTCGGGTGAGACCCAGTACTTC. Together with reference TRBV2 and TRBJ2-5, the CDR3 gives the full variable domain: EPEVTQTPSHQVTQMGQEVILRCVPISNHLYFYWYRQILGQKVEFLVSFYNNEISEKSEIFDDQFSVERPDGSNFTLKIRSTKLEDSAMYFCASREQGSGETQYFGPGTRLLVL.

A single count supports this clone. The chain employs TRBV18 and TRBJ1-1; possible D gene TRBD1, 5 bases. The germline V gene encodes CDR1 KGHSH and CDR2 LQKENI. The V gene lost 5 bases and the J gene lost 0 bases, with 22 bases spanning the gap. The CDR3 contains 18 residues. CDR3: CASSTNPQGGTMNTEAFF. The CDR3 DNA reads as TGTGCCAGCTCAACTAATCCCCAGGGAGGTACCATGAACACTGAAGCTTTCTTT.

CDR3 sequence: CASSNGGGEYF. The CDR3, as DNA: TGTGCCAGCAGTAATGGAGGTGGGGAGTATTTT. The V and J genes are TRBV6-5 and TRBJ2-3, with TRBD2 as a possible D gene (5 bases). CDR1 is MNHEY, CDR2 SVGAGI, per germline. This CDR3 region has 11 residues. The V gene lost 5 bases and the J gene lost 13 bases, with 13 bases spanning the gap.

CDR3 in DNA: TGTGCCAGTAACCAACCCGGGACAGGGAGCGAAAAACTGTTTTTT. This translates into CASNQPGTGSEKLFF. V gene TRBV19 combines with J gene TRBJ1-4; 9 bases match TRBD1. The germline CDR1 and CDR2 sequences are LNHDA and SQIVND (reference sequence). The CDR3 consists of 15 residues. After removal of 7 bases from V and 8 bases from J, the junction contained 11 bases not matched to a gene.